A single sample gave rise to the 25 T cell receptor beta chains below, sequenced in a study of CD4 and CD8 cells across lung adenocarcinoma regions. Via MiXCR, TCRdb re-called the PCR reads, giving one row per CDR3 protein. The sample carries more than 9,000 distinct CDR3 sequences, under 55% recorded once. The sequencing input was CD8+ T cells from the margin of a lung tumor. These receptors all stem from a female donor with lung adenocarcinoma. The CD4 and CD8 labels of this study may be unreliable.

This clonotype was seen repeatedly, ten times or more. The chain uses TRBV10-1 and TRBJ1-1; D not certain. V was cut by 7 bases and J by 0 bases, with 9 bases left in between. The CDR3 is 13 residues long. In germline, CDR1 is WNHNN, CDR2 SYGVQD (reference sequence). The CDR3 nucleotides read TGCGCCAGCAACCTCCGGGTGAACACTGAAGCTTTCTTT. The encoded protein is CASNLRVNTEAFF.

The chain links TRBV6-1 to TRBJ1-5; D is undetermined. The CDR3 is 14 residues long. Germline CDR1 is MNHNS and CDR2 is SASEGT. V lost 6 bases to trimming and J lost 0 bases, with 9 bases between them. The CDR3 nucleotides read TGTGCCAGCAGCGACACGTTTAGCAATCAGCCCCAGCATTTT. Residues: CASSDTFSNQPQHF.

J is TRBJ2-5 and V is TRBV7-2; tentative D call: TRBD1 (5 bases). The V gene's germline CDR1 is SGHTA and CDR2 FQGNSA. Trimming left V 9 bases short and J 0 bases short, with 17 bases between. This CDR3 region has 15 residues. For the CDR3, the DNA is TGTGCCAGGGGGCTCACAGGCGGCGACCAAGAGACCCAGTACTTC. Its translation is CARGLTGGDQETQYF. The full variable domain, rest sourced from reference TRBV7-2 and TRBJ2-5, is GAGVSQSPSNKVTEKGKDVELRCDPISGHTALYWYRQSLGQGLEFLIYFQGNSAPDKSGLPSDRFSAERTGGSVSTLTIQRTQQEDSAVYLCARGLTGGDQETQYFGPGTRLLVL.

The rearrangement uses TRBV10-3 and TRBJ2-3; D may be TRBD2 (6 bases). The V end was cut by 6 bases, the J end by 1 base, with 11 bases between. Germline-derived CDR1 and CDR2 are ENHRY and SYGVKD. This CDR3 has 14 residues. CDR3 region: CAIRSGTGTDTQYF. In nucleotides, the CDR3 is TGTGCCATCAGGTCGGGGACTGGCACAGATACGCAGTATTTT.

The chain recombines TRBV7-2 with TRBJ1-2; 7 nucleotides match TRBD1. Looked up from germline, CDR1 is SGHTA and CDR2 is FQGNSA. The CDR3 runs 14 residues. The V and J ends lost 5 bases and 8 bases, in that order; junction bases with no gene match: 11. The CDR3 nucleotides read TGTGCCAGCAGCCCTTTTATCACAGGGGCGGGCTACACCTTC. Translating it yields CASSPFITGAGYTF.

This clonotype came up many times. This may stem from a read error, because a much larger clone lies one nucleotide away. The chain carries TRBV6-1 and TRBJ2-1; TRBD2 aligns across 12 bases. J was trimmed by 10 bases and V by 6 bases; bases with no gene match: 10. The germline CDR1 and CDR2 sequences are MNHNS and SASEGT. The CDR3 sequence is 15 residues long. The DNA of the CDR3 is TGTGCCAGCAGACTACTAGCGGGGGGTTCCTACGAGCAGTTCTTC. This sequence encodes CASRLLAGGSYEQFF.

This chain links TRBV6-1 with TRBJ1-2, with a possible D match to TRBD1 (5 bases). V gave up 6 bases and J gave up 0 bases, with 20 bases separating them. The CDR3 consists of 17 residues. The V gene's germline CDR1 is MNHNS and CDR2 SASEGT. The CDR3 sequence is CASRSPIGAGANYGYTF. DNA of the CDR3: TGTGCCAGCAGGTCCCCCATCGGGGCGGGAGCTAACTATGGCTACACCTTC.

V is TRBV6-5 and J is TRBJ2-6, with a weak D call TRBD2 (5 bases). Germline V CDR1 and CDR2: MNHEY, SVGAGI. Trimming removed 2 bases at V and 0 bases at J, with 8 bases between. The length of the CDR3 is 16 residues. The CDR3 DNA sequence: TGTGCCAGCAGTTACGAGGGTTTCTCTGGGGCCAACGTCCTGACTTTC. It codes for CASSYEGFSGANVLTF.

The chain uses TRBV6-1 and TRBJ1-1; possibly TRBD1 for D (5 bases). The CDR3 runs to 13 residues. CDR1 and CDR2 (germline): MNHNS, SASEGT. The ends were cut back, 1 base at V and 10 bases at J, with 13 bases in the middle. CDR3 sequence: CASSEGDPRGAFF. CDR3 sequence (DNA): TGTGCCAGCAGTGAAGGGGACCCTAGGGGAGCTTTCTTT.

A word on this clonotype: The junction departs from germline at one end; a sequencing error may be responsible. This sequence joins TRBV6-1 and TRBJ2-3, with D possibly being TRBD2 (6 bases). This CDR3 is 15 amino acids long. The V gene's germline CDR1 is MNHNS and CDR2 SASEGT. DNA for the CDR3: TGTGCCAGCAGGCTGGGGCTGGGAGGCACAGACACGCAGTATTTT. It specifies CASRLGLGGTDTQYF.

This clonotype came up a few times. J is TRBJ1-2 and V is TRBV11-2; TRBD1 is a possible D gene (6 bases). This CDR3 comprises 13 residues. CDR1 SGHAT and CDR2 FQNNGV come from the germline V gene. V dropped 5 bases and J dropped 7 bases, with 14 bases sitting between them. The CDR3 reads CASSAQDRLGYTF. The CDR3 DNA reads TGTGCCAGCAGCGCTCAGGACAGACTTGGCTACACCTTC.

This clonotype was seen a few times. The chain is built from TRBV6-1 and TRBJ2-7; D is unclear. This CDR3 spans 14 amino acids. V shed 1 base and J shed 0 bases, with 7 bases lying between them. CDR1 is MNHNS, CDR2 SASEGT, per germline. The CDR3 here is CASSEDSSSYEQYF. Written as DNA, the CDR3 is TGTGCCAGCAGTGAAGACAGCAGCTCCTACGAGCAGTACTTC.

The V gene is TRBV28, the J gene TRBJ2-3; 9 bases agree with TRBD2. The J call may be faulty, since TRBJ2-7 better matches the DNA end. CDR3 length equals 16 residues. Looked up from germline, CDR1 is MDHEN and CDR2 is SYDVKM. The CDR3 sequence: CASIGGGGLAKETQYF. CDR3 nucleotides: TGTGCCAGCATCGGAGGGGGGGGACTAGCTAAAGAGACGCAGTACTTC.

For this clonotype: With a much larger clone just one base away, this may be a read error. The chain is built from TRBV7-6 and TRBJ2-5, with 15 nucleotides matching TRBD2. Germline V gives CDR1 SGHVS, CDR2 FNYEAQ. The CDR3 sequence is 17 residues long. J was trimmed by 11 bases and V by 0 bases; bases with no gene match: 10. This CDR3 reads CASSLAGTSGGLDEQYF. In DNA, the CDR3 is TGTGCCAGCAGCTTAGCAGGGACTAGCGGGGGGTTAGATGAGCAGTACTTC.

By proportion, this clonotype is medium-sized. V usage is TRBV6-5 and J usage is TRBJ2-7, with D hard to call. V shed 0 bases and J shed 0 bases, with 12 bases lying between them. CDR3 length: 16 amino acids. Germline V gene sequence: CDR1 MNHEY, CDR2 SVGAGI. DNA for the CDR3: TGTGCCAGCAGTTACTCGCGGTTTCCTGGCTCCTACGAGCAGTACTTC. Amino acid sequence: CASSYSRFPGSYEQYF.

On this clonotype: The junction does not match germline at one end; this may be a read error. The V gene is TRBV27, the J gene TRBJ2-3; D is possibly TRBD1 (6 bases). The CDR3 loop spans 14 amino acids. Germline V lookup: CDR1 MNHEY, CDR2 SMNVEV (reference sequence). For the CDR3, the DNA is TGTGCGGGCAGTGGGGGCCGGGACACAGAGACGCAGTATTTT. Amino acids: CAGSGGRDTETQYF.

The rearrangement uses TRBV6-1 and TRBJ2-3; D gene uncertain. CDR3 size: 15 residues. Germline-derived CDR1 and CDR2 are MNHNS and SASEGT. V dropped 9 bases and J dropped 11 bases, with 27 bases sitting between them. CDR3 DNA sequence: TGTGCCAGGGGCCTCCACGGTGTGAGCACAGATGAGCAGTATTTT. Translating gives CARGLHGVSTDEQYF.

At least ten counts were recorded for this clonotype. The chain uses TRBV6-5 and TRBJ2-1; D unresolved. Judging by the DNA end, TRBJ2-7 fits better; the J call may be wrong. Germline lookup yields CDR1 MNHEY and CDR2 SVGAGI. The CDR3 is 13 amino acids. The CDR3 protein is CASSSAQFSEQYF. The CDR3 DNA reads as TGTGCCAGCAGTTCAGCTCAATTTTCCGAGCAGTACTTC.

The V gene is TRBV6-5, the J gene TRBJ1-1; 10 positions agree with TRBD1. Germline V gives CDR1 MNHEY, CDR2 SVGAGI. J lost 11 bases, V lost 4 bases, and 13 bases had no gene match. This CDR3 comprises 15 residues. The DNA of the CDR3 is TGTGCCAGCAGTTCATCCTGGGGACAGGGGATGTCGGCTTTCTTT. Translating gives CASSSSWGQGMSAFF.

The V and J genes are TRBV27 and TRBJ2-5; D is tentatively TRBD1 or TRBD2 (6 bases each). The germline V gene has CDR1 MNHEY and CDR2 SMNVEV (reference sequence). This CDR3 region has 14 residues. The chain's CDR3 is CAGSGGGDKETQYF. The CDR3 DNA sequence: TGTGCGGGCAGTGGGGGCGGGGACAAAGAGACCCAGTACTTC.

J is TRBJ2-5 and V is TRBV6-1; D possibly uses TRBD1 or TRBD2 (6 bases each). Trimming left V 9 bases short and J 0 bases short, with 14 bases between. Germline V gene data show CDR1 as MNHNS and CDR2 as SASEGT. The CDR3 has 14 residues. The CDR3: CARLGGRHQETQYF. The CDR3 coding sequence is TGTGCCAGGCTCGGGGGCCGTCACCAAGAGACCCAGTACTTC.

This clonotype was seen many times. This chain uses TRBV7-6 with TRBJ1-1; possibly TRBD1 for D (6 bases). With 3 bases removed from V and 4 bases from J, the gap between germline ends came to 9 bases. Germline assignment: CDR1 SGHVS and CDR2 FNYEAQ. The CDR3 loop spans 13 amino acids. CDR3 coding DNA: TGTGCCAGCAGCTTCCAGGGGAGCACTGAAGCTTTCTTT. It encodes CASSFQGSTEAFF.

There are a few counts of this clonotype. The chain combines TRBV18 with TRBJ1-2, with a possible D match to TRBD1 (6 bases). The CDR3 has 14 amino acids. Germline V gene data show CDR1 as KGHSH and CDR2 as LQKENI. V dropped 5 bases and J dropped 8 bases, with 18 bases sitting between them. CDR3 loop: CASSADSRLGGYTF. The DNA for the CDR3 is TGTGCCAGCTCAGCGGACAGTCGACTTGGCGGCTACACCTTC.

V usage is TRBV6-5 and J usage is TRBJ2-7, with 8 bases identical to TRBD1. The CDR3 consists of 15 residues. Germline values: CDR1 MNHEY, CDR2 SVGAGI. V lost 3 bases to trimming and J lost 3 bases; unmatched junction nucleotides: 7. In DNA form, the CDR3 reads TGTGCCAGCAGTTATCGAGGACAGGGCCGCTACGAGCAGTACTTC. This codes for CASSYRGQGRYEQYF.

CDR3 region: CASTGGQSYEQYF. In DNA, the CDR3 is TGTGCCAGCACGGGGGGCCAGTCCTACGAGCAGTACTTC. This chain uses TRBV6-2 or TRBV6-3 with TRBJ2-7; weak D call: TRBD2 (7 bases). The germline V gene has CDR1 MNHEY and CDR2 SVGEGT. V was pared by 7 bases and J by 1 base, with 11 bases between. The CDR3 totals 13 residues.